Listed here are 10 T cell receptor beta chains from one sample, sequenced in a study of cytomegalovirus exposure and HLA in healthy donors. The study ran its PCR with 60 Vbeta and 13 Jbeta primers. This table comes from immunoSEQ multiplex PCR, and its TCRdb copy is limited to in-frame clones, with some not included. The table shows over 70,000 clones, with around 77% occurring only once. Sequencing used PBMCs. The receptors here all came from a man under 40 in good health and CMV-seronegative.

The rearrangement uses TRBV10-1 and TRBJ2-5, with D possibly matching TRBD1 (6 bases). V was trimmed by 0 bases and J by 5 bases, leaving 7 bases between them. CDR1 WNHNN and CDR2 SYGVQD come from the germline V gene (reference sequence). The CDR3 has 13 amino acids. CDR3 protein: CASSESRGETQYF. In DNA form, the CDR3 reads TGCGCCAGCAGTGAGTCCAGGGGCGAGACCCAGTACTTC.

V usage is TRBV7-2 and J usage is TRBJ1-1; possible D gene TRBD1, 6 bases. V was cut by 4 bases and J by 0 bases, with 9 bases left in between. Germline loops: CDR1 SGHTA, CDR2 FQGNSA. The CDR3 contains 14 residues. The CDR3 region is CASSSDSMNTEAFF. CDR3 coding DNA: TGTGCCAGCAGCTCGGACAGCATGAACACTGAAGCTTTCTTT.

This CDR3 reads CASSPQGLVWFF. CDR3 DNA sequence: TGTGCCAGCTCACCACAAGGACTAGTATGGTTCTTC. The chain recombines TRBV18 with TRBJ2-1; 7 positions agree with TRBD2. Germline CDR1 KGHSH, CDR2 LQKENI. V gave up 1 base and J gave up 15 bases; unmatched junction bases: 6. This CDR3 contains 12 residues.

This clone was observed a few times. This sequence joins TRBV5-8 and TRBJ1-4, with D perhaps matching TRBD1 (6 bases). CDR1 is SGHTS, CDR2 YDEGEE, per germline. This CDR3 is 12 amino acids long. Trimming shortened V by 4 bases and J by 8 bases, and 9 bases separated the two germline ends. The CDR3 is CASSPQGEKLFF. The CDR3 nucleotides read TGTGCCAGCAGCCCACAGGGCGAAAAACTGTTTTTT.

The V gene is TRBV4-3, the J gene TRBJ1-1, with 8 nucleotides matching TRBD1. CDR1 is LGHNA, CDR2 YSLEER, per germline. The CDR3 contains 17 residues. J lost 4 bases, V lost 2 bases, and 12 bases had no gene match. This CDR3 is CASSQNGGRTGGTEAFF. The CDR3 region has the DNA TGCGCCAGCAGCCAAAACGGAGGGCGCACAGGGGGCACTGAAGCTTTCTTT.

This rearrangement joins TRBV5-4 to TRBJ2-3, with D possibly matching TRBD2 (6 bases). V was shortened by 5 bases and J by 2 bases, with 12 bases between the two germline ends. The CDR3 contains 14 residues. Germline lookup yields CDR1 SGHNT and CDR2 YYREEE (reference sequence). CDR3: CASSRAGPTDTQYF. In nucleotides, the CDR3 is TGTGCCAGCAGTAGGGCGGGACCCACAGATACGCAGTATTTT.

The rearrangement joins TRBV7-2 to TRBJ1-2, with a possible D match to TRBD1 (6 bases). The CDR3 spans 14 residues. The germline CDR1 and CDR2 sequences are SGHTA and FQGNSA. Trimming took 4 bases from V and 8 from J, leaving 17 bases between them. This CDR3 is CASSSSQQGWGYTF. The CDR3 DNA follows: TGTGCCAGCAGCTCCAGCCAACAGGGTTGGGGCTACACCTTC.

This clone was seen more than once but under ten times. The CDR3 region is CASSPRGGDTQYF. The DNA of the CDR3 is TGTGCCAGCAGTCCCCGGGGTGGAGATACGCAGTATTTT. This chain connects TRBV25-1 to TRBJ2-3; D perhaps matches TRBD2 (5 bases). The CDR3 covers 13 residues. Trimming removed 5 bases from V and 5 bases from J, with 11 bases in between. Per the germline V gene, CDR1 is MGHDK and CDR2 is SYGVNS.

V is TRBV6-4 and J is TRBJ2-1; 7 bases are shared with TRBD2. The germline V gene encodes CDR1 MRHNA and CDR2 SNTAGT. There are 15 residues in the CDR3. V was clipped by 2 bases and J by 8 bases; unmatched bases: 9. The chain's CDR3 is CASSDGPGRGYEQFF. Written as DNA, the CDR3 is TGTGCCAGCAGTGACGGCCCGGGGAGGGGTTATGAGCAGTTCTTC.

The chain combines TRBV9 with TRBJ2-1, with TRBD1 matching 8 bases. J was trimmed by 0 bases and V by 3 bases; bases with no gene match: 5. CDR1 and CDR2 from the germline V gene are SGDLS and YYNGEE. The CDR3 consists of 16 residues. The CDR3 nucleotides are TGTGCCAGCAGCGCTACAGGGGGTGGCTCCTACAATGAGCAGTTCTTC. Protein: CASSATGGGSYNEQFF.